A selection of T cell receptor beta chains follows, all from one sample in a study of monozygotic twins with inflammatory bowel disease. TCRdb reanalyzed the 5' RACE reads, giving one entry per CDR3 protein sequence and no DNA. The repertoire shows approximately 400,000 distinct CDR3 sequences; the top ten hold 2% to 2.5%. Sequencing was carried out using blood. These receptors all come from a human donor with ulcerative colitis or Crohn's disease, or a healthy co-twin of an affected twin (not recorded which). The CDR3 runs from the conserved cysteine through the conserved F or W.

CDR3aa: CASSTTDSYNEQFF
v_gene: TRBV5-5
j_gene: TRBJ2-1

CDR3aa: CASTKQRPRDSLHNEQFF
v_gene: TRBV18
j_gene: TRBJ2-1

CDR3aa: CASSYSTRDSPLHF
v_gene: TRBV6-5
j_gene: TRBJ1-6

CDR3aa: CSARLAGGETQYF
v_gene: TRBV20-1
j_gene: TRBJ2-5

CDR3aa: CASSLVGGARSGANVLTF
v_gene: TRBV5-1
j_gene: TRBJ2-6

CDR3aa: CAISEGGGTEAFF
v_gene: TRBV10-3
j_gene: TRBJ1-1

CDR3aa: CASSFSSGRGDEQFF
v_gene: TRBV7-3
j_gene: TRBJ2-1

CDR3aa: CASSLAATAGELFF
v_gene: TRBV7-2
j_gene: TRBJ2-2

CDR3aa: CASSRKGRNTEAFF
v_gene: TRBV27
j_gene: TRBJ1-1

CDR3aa: CASSLAPGSADTQYF
v_gene: TRBV5-1
j_gene: TRBJ2-3

CDR3aa: CASSLGDTIDQPQHF
v_gene: TRBV12-3/TRBV12-4
j_gene: TRBJ1-5

CDR3aa: CASSRDQGDTEAFF
v_gene: TRBV7-6
j_gene: TRBJ1-1

CDR3aa: CASSFTRQSYEQYF
v_gene: TRBV27
j_gene: TRBJ2-7

CDR3aa: CASSFSGGFDTQYF
v_gene: TRBV5-1
j_gene: TRBJ2-3

CDR3aa: CASSLLEGLAFSEQYF
v_gene: TRBV5-5
j_gene: TRBJ2-7

CDR3aa: CASSRTLTGQTYEQYF
v_gene: TRBV5-1
j_gene: TRBJ2-7

CDR3aa: CAWSVRRTSGGPILTDTQYF
v_gene: TRBV30
j_gene: TRBJ2-3

CDR3aa: CTSGQGTDTQYF
v_gene: TRBV20-1
j_gene: TRBJ2-3

CDR3aa: CASSLFGTPSHEQFF
v_gene: TRBV18
j_gene: TRBJ2-1

CDR3aa: CASSLAGGIYEQYF
v_gene: TRBV5-5
j_gene: TRBJ2-7

CDR3aa: CASSLSGRMTEQYF
v_gene: TRBV27
j_gene: TRBJ2-7

CDR3aa: CSVLGGYTDTQYF
v_gene: TRBV29-1
j_gene: TRBJ2-3

CDR3aa: CASSTPGQGEIGELFF
v_gene: TRBV7-2
j_gene: TRBJ2-2